This T cell receptor (beta chain) was identified in a study of response to subunit inactivated influenza vaccine. In germline, CDR1 is DFQATT, CDR2 SNEGSKA (reference sequence). The CDR3 is made up of 13 amino acids. Trimming left V 2 bases short and J 5 bases short, with 12 bases between. TCRdb re-derived calls from the RT-PCR reads in MiXCR, one entry per CDR3 protein. This table has about 570,000 distinct CDR3 sequences, 11% appearing once. These same data were also listed under a study on T cells expressing NK-cell markers. That source reports: 5'RACE template switching with UMIs generated TCR beta cDNA. The sequencing cohort of eight donors included seven HCMV-seropositive individuals and one seronegative individual. For 5 to 7 donors, the dominant NKG2C+ clonotypes made up about 1.0-7.5% of their CD8+ T cells.

The J gene is TRBJ2-5, the V gene TRBV20-1; D might be TRBD1 (6 bases). The origin of this receptor is a man aged 50-60 years who received an inactivated influenza vaccine. Sequences were derived from PBMCs from blood, sampled on the day of vaccination. CDR3 loop: CSARMGQRETQYF. Written as DNA, the CDR3 is TGCAGTGCTAGAATGGGACAACGGGAGACCCAGTACTTC.